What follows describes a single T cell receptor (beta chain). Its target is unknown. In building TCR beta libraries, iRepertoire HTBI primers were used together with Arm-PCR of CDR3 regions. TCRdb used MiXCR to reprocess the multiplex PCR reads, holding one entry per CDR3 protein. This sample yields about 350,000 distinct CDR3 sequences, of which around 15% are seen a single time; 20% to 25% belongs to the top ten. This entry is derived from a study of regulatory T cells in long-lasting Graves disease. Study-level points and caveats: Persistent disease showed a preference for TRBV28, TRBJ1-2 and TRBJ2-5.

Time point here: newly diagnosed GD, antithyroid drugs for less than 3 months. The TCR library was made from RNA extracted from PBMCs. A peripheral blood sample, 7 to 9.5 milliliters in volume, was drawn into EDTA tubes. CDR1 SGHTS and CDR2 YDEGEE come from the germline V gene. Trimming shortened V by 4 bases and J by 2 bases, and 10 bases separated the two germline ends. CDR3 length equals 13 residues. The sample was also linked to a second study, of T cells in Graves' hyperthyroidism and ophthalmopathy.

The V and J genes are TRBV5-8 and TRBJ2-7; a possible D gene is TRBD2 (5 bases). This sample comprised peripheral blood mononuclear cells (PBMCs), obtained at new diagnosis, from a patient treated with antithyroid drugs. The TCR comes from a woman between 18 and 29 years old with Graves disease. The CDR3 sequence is CASSPTSTYEQYF. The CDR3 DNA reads TGTGCCAGCAGCCCTACTAGTACCTACGAGCAGTACTTC.